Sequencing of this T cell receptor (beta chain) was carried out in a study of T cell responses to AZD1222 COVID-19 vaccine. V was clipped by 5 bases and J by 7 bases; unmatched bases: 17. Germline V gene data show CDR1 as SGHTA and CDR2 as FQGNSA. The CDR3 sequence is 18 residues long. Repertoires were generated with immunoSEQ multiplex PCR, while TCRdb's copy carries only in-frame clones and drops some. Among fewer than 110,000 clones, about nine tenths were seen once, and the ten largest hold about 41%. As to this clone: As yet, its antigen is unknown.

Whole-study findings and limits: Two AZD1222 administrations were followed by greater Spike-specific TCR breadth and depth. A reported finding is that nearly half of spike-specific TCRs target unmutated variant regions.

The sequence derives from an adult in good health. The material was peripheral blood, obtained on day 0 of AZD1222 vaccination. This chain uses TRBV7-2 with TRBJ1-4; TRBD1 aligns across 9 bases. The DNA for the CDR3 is TGTGCCAGCAGCCCGCACGGCCGGGTCAGACAGGGGGGTGAAAAACTGTTTTTT. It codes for CASSPHGRVRQGGEKLFF.